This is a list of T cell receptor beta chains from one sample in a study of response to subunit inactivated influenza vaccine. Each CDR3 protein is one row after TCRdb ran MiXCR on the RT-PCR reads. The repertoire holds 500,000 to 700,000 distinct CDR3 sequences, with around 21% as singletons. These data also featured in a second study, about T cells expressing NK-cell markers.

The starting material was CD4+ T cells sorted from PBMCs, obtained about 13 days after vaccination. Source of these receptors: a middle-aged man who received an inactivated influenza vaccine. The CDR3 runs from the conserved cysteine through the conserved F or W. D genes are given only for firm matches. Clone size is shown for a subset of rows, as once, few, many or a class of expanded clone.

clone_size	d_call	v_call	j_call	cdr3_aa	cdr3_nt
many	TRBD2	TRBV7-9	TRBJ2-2	CASSFGSGVNTGELFF	TGTGCCAGCAGCTTTGGTAGCGGGGTCAACACCGGGGAGCTGTTTTTT
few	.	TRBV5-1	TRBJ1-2	CASRQAAANYGYTF	TGCGCCAGCAGACAGGCGGCGGCGAACTATGGCTACACCTTC
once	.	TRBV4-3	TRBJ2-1	CASSQDWGGVTFYNEQFF	TGCGCCAGCAGCCAAGATTGGGGCGGAGTCACTTTCTACAATGAGCAGTTCTTC
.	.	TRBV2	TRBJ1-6	CASRIGARDNSPLHF	TGTGCCAGCAGGATAGGGGCCAGGGATAATTCACCCCTCCACTTT
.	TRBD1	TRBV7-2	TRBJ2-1	CASSQGQGHNEQFF	TGTGCCAGCAGCCAGGGACAGGGGCACAATGAGCAGTTCTTC
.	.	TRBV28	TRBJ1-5	CASSLGQRVQPQHF	TGTGCCAGCAGTTTGGGACAACGGGTTCAGCCCCAGCATTTT
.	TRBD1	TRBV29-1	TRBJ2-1	CSVEGQGRNEQFF	TGCAGCGTTGAGGGACAGGGGAGGAATGAGCAGTTCTTC
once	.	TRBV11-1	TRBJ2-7	CASSLADWIPYEQYF	TGTGCCAGCAGCTTAGCGGACTGGATCCCCTACGAGCAGTACTTC
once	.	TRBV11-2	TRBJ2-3	CASSLAPRVTDTQYF	TGTGCCAGCAGCTTAGCTCCCAGGGTGACAGATACGCAGTATTTT
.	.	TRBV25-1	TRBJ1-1	CASSEFGQTEAFF	TGTGCCAGCAGTGAATTCGGTCAGACTGAAGCTTTCTTT
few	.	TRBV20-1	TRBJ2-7	CSAPITHSYEQYF	TGCAGTGCCCCCATAACCCACTCCTACGAGCAGTACTTC